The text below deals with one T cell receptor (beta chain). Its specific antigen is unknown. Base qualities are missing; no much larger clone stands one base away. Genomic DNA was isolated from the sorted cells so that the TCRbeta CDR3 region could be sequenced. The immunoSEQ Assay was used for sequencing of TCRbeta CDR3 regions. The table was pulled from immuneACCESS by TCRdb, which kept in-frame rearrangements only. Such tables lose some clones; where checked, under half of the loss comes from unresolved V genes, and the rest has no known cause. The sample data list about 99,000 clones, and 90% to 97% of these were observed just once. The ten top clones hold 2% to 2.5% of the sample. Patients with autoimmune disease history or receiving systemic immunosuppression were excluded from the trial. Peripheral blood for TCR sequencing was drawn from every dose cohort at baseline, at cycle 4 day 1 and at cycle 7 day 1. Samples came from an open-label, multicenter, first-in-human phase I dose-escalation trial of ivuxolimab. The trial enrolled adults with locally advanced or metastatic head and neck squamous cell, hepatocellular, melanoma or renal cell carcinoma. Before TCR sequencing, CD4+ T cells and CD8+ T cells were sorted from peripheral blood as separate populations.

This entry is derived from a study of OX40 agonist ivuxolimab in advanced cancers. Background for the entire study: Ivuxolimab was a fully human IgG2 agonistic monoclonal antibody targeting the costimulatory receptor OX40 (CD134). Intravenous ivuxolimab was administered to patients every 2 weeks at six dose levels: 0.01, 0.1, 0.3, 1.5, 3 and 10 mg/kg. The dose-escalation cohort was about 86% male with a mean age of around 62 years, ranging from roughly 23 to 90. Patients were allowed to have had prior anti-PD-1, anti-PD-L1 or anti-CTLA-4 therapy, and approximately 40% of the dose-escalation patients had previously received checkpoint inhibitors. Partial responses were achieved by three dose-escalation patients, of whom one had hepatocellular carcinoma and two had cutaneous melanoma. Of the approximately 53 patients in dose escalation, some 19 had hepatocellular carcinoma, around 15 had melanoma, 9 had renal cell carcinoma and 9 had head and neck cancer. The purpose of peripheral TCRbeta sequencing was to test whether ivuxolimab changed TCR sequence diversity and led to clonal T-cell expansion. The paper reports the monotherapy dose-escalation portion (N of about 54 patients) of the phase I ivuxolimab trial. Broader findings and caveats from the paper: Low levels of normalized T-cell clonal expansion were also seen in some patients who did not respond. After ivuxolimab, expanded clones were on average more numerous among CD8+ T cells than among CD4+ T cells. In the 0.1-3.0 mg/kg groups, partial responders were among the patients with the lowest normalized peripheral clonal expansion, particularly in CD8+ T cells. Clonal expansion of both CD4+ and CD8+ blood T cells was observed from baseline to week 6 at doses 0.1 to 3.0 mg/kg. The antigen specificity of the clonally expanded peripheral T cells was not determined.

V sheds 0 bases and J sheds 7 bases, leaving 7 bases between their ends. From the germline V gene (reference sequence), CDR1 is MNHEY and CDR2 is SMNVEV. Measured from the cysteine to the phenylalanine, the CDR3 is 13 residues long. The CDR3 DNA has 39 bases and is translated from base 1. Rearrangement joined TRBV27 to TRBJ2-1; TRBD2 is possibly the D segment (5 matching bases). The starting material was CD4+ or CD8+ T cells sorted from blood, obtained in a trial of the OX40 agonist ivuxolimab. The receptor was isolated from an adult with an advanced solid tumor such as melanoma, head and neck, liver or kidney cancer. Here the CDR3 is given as CASSLSGGNEQFF. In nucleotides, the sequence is TGTGCCAGCAGTTTATCGGGCGGGAATGAGCAGTTCTTC.